A few counts support the clone carrying this TCR beta chain. The antigen is undetermined. These data originate in a study of blood T cells in healthy people across ages. A sample-barcoded 5' primer and a J-beta primer mix were used in a second PCR of roughly 7 to 11 cycles. MiXCR was run by TCRdb on the 5' RACE reads, yielding one entry per CDR3 protein. The table has about 1.6 million distinct CDR3 sequences, 30% to 35% seen once. Points from the study as a whole: The unsorted PBMCs prevented any conclusive comparison of naive versus antigen-experienced cells. Diversity estimates from one million T cells were considered underestimates.

The CDR3 is made up of 16 amino acids. Sample donors were healthy Caucasian individuals that came from Russia, aged roughly 6 to 100. Samples each yielded at least 5 micrograms of total RNA. This sequence was found in a woman under 40 in good health. The genes are TRBV12-3 or TRBV12-4 and TRBJ2-5; 9 nucleotides match TRBD2. The end of the DNA fits TRBJ2-7 better, so the J call may be wrong. The sequenced sample was blood. CDR3: CASSLALTSGLGEQYF. The CDR3, as DNA: TGTGCCAGTAGCTTAGCGCTTACTAGCGGGTTAGGCGAGCAGTACTTC.